This TCR beta chain comes out of a study of cytomegalovirus exposure and HLA in healthy donors. PCR involved 60 Vbeta and 13 Jbeta primers. TCRdb keeps only in-frame clones here, not all; method: immunoSEQ multiplex PCR. There are over 150,000 clones in the sample; almost 75% occur only once, and around 3.3% lies in the top ten. Study-wide points: Later analysis identified several of the most significant clusters that appeared linked to common viral pathogens. While the bulk of TCR sequences proved rare, some public TCRs turned up in many donors.

A note on this clone: Its antigen remains unidentified.

The TCR originated in a woman aged 25 to 39 in good health and CMV-seropositive. Material: PBMCs.

In DNA form, the CDR3 reads TGTGCCAGCAGCTTGGGCGTCTCGGGTAGGGCCAACGTCCTGACTTTC. Protein product: CASSLGVSGRANVLTF. The rearrangement links TRBV5-5 to TRBJ2-6, with D unclear. V shed 0 bases and J shed 5 bases, with 12 bases lying between them. This CDR3 is built from 16 residues. Germline loops: CDR1 SGHKS, CDR2 YYEKEE (reference sequence).